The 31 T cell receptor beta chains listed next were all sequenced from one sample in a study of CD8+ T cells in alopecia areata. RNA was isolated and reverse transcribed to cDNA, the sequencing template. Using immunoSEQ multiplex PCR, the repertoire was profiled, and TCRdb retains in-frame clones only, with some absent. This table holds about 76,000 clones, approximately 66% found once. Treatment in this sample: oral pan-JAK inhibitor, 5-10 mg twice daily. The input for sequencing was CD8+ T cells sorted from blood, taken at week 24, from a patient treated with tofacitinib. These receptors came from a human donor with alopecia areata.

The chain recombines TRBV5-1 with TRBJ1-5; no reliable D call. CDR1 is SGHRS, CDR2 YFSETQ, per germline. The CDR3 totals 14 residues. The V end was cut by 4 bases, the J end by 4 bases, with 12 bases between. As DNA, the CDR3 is TGCGCCAGCAGCCCCAGAAGAACAAATCAGCCCCAGCATTTT. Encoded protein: CASSPRRTNQPQHF.

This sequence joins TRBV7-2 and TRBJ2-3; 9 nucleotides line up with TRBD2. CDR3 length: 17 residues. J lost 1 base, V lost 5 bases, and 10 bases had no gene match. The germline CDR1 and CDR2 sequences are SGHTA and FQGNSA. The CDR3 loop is CASSPTWVAGGTDTQYF. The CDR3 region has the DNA TGTGCCAGCAGCCCCACTTGGGTAGCGGGGGGCACAGATACGCAGTATTTT.

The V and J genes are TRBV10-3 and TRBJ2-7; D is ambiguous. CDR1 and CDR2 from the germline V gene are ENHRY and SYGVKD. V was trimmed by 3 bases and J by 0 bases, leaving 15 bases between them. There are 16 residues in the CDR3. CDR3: CAISDADTGDSYEQYF. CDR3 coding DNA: TGTGCCATCAGTGATGCCGACACCGGAGACTCCTACGAGCAGTACTTC.

This CDR3 is CAWSVGGTAYNEQFF. The CDR3 DNA is TGTGCCTGGAGTGTTGGGGGAACAGCCTACAATGAGCAGTTCTTC. This chain uses TRBV30 with TRBJ2-1, with D perhaps TRBD1 or TRBD2 (5 bases each). The CDR3 is 15 amino acids. V dropped 0 bases and J dropped 2 bases, with 11 bases sitting between them. Germline loops: CDR1 GTSNPN, CDR2 SVGIG (reference sequence).

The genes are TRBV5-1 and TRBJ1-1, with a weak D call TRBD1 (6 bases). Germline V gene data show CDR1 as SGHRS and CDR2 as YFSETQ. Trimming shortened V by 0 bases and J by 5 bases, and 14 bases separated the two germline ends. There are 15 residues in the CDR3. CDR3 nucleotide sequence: TGCGCCAGCAGCTTGGGTATCGGGGGGCGGACTGAAGCTTTCTTT. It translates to CASSLGIGGRTEAFF.

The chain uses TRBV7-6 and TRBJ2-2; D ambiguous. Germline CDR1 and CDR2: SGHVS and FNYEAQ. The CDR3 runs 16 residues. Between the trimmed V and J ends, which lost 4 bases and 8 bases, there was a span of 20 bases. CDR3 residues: CASSSPPQALLGELFF. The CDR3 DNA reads TGTGCCAGCAGCTCCCCCCCGCAGGCCCTGCTAGGGGAGCTGTTTTTT. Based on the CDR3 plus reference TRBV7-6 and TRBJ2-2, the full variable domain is GAGVSQSPRYKVTKRGQDVALRCDPISGHVSLYWYRQALGQGPEFLTYFNYEAQQDKSGLPNDRFSAERPEGSISTLTIQRTEQRDSAMYRCASSSPPQALLGELFFGEGSRLTVL.

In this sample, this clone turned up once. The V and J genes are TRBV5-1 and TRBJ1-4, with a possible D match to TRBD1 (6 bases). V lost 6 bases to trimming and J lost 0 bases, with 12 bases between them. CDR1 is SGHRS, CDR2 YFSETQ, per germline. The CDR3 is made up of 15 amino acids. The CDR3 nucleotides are TGCGCCAGCAACCAGGGGCGGGCAACTAATGAAAAACTGTTTTTT. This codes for CASNQGRATNEKLFF.

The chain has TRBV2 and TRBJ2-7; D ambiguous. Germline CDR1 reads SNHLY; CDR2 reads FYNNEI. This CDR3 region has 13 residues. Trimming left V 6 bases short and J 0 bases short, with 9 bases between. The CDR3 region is CASRGTVSYEQYF. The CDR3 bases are TGTGCCAGCAGGGGCACAGTCTCCTACGAGCAGTACTTC.

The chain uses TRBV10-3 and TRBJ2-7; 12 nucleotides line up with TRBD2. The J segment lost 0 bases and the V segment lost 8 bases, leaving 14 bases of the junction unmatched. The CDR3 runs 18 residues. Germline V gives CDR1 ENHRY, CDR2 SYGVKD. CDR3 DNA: TGTGCCATCGGTGCTGGACTAGCGGGGCTCGAAAGCTCCTACGAGCAGTACTTC. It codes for CAIGAGLAGLESSYEQYF.

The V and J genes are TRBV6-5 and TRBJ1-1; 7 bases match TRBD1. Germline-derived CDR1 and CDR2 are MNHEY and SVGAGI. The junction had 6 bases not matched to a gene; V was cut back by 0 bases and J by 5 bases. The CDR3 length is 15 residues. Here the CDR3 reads CASSYSPRGGTEAFF. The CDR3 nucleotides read TGTGCCAGCAGTTACTCGCCCAGGGGGGGGACTGAAGCTTTCTTT.

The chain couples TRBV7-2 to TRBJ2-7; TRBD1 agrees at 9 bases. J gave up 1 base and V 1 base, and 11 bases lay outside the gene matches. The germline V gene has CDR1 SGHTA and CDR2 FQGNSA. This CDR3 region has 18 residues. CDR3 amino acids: CASSLGFFPGQGSYEQYF. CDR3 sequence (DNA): TGTGCCAGCAGCTTAGGGTTCTTTCCGGGACAGGGATCCTACGAGCAGTACTTC.

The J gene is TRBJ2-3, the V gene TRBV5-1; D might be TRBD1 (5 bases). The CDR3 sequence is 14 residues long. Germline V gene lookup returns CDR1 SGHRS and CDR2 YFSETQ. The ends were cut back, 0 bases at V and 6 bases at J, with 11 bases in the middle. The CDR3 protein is CASSLGQGEDTQYF. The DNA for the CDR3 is TGCGCCAGCAGCTTGGGGCAGGGTGAGGATACGCAGTATTTT.

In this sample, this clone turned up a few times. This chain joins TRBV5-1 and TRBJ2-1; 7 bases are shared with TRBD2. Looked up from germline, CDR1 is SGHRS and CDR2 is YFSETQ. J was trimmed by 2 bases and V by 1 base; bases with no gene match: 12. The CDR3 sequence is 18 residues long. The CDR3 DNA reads TGCGCCAGCAGCTTGCAGGATCTTAGCGGGTCTCCCTACAATGAGCAGTTCTTC. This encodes CASSLQDLSGSPYNEQFF.

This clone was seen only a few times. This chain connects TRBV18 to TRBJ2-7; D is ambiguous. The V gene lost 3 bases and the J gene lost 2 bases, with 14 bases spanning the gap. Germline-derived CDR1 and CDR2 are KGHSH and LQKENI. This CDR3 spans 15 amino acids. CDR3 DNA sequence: TGTGCCAGCTCACCCGTGTCGTGGGATACCTACGAGCAGTACTTC. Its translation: CASSPVSWDTYEQYF.

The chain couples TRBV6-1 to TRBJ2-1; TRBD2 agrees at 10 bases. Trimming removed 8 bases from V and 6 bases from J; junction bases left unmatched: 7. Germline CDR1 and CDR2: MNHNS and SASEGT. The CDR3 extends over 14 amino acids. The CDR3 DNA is TGTGCCAGCGGCCTAGCGGGAGTTAGCAATGAGCAGTTCTTC. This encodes CASGLAGVSNEQFF.

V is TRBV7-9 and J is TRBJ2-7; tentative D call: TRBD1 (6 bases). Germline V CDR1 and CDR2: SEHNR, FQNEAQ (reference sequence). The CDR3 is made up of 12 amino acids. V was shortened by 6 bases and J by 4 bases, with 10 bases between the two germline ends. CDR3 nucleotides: TGTGCCAGCAGTCACGGACAGTACGAGCAGTACTTC. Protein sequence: CASSHGQYEQYF. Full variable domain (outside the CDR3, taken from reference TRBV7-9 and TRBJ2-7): DTGVSQNPRHKITKRGQNVTFRCDPISEHNRLYWYRQTLGQGPEFLTYFQNEAQLEKSRLLSDRFSAERPKGSFSTLEIQRTEQGDSAMYLCASSHGQYEQYFGPGTRLTVT.

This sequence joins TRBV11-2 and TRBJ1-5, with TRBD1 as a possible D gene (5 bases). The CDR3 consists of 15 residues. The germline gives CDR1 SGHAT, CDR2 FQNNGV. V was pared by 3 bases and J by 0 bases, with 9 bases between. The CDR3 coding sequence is TGTGCCAGCAGCTTCGACAGTTATAGCAATCAGCCCCAGCATTTT. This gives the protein CASSFDSYSNQPQHF.

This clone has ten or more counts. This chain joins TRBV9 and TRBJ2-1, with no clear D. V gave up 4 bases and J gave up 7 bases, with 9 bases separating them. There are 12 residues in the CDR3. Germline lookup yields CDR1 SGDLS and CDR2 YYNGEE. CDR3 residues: CASSPRNNEQFF. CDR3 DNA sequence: TGTGCCAGCAGCCCCAGGAATAATGAGCAGTTCTTC.

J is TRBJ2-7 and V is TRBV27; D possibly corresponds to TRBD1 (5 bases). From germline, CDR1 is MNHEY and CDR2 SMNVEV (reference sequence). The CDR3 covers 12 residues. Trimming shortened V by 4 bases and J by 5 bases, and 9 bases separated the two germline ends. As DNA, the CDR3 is TGTGCCAGCAGTTACCAGGGTCACGAGCAGTACTTC. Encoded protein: CASSYQGHEQYF.

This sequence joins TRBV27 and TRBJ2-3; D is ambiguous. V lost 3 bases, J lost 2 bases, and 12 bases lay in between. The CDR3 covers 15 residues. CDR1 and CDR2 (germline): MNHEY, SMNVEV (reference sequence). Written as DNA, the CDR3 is TGTGCCAGCAGTTTTTCGGCAGCCCTCACAGATACGCAGTATTTT. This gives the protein CASSFSAALTDTQYF.

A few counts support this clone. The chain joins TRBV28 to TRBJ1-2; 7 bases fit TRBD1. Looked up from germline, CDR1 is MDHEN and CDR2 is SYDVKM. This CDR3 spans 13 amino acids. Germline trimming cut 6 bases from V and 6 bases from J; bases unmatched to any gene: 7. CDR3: CASRPQGEDGYTF. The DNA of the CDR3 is TGTGCCAGCAGGCCTCAGGGGGAGGATGGCTACACCTTC.

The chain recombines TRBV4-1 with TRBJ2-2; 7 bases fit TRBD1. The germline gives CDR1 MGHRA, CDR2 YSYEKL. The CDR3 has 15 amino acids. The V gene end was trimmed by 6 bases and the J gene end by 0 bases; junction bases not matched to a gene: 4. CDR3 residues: CASSPGQTNTGELFF. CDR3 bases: TGCGCCAGCAGTCCGGGACAGACGAACACCGGGGAGCTGTTTTTT.

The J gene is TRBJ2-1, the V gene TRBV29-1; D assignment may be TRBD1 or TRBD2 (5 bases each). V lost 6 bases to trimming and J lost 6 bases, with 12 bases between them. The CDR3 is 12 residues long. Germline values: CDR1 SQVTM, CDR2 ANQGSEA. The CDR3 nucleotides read TGCAGCGTCCCCGGGACGTCCAATGAGCAGTTCTTC. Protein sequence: CSVPGTSNEQFF.

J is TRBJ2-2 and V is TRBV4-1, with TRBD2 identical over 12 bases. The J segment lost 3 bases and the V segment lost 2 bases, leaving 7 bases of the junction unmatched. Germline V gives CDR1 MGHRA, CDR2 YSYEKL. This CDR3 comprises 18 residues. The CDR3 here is CASSQRLAGGLDTGELFF. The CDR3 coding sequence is TGCGCCAGCAGCCAACGTCTAGCGGGGGGGCTGGACACCGGGGAGCTGTTTTTT.

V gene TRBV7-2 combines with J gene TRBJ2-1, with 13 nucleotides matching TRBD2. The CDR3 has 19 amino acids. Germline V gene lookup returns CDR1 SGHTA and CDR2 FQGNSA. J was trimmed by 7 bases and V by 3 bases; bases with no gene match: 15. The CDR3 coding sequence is TGTGCCAGCAGCTTGTTTGGCTCACTAGCGGGAGGGCCGAGGAATGAGCAGTTCTTC. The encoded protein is CASSLFGSLAGGPRNEQFF.

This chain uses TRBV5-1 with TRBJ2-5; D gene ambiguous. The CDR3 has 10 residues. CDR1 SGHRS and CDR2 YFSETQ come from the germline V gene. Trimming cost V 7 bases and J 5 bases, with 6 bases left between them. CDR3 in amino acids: CASGSETQYF. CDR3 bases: TGCGCCAGCGGGTCGGAGACCCAGTACTTC.

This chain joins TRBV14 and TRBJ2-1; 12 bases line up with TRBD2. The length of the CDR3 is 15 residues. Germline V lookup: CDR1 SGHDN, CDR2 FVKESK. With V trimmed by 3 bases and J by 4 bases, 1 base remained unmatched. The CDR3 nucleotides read TGTGCCAGCAGCCACGGACTAGCGGGGTACAATGAGCAGTTCTTC. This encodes CASSHGLAGYNEQFF.

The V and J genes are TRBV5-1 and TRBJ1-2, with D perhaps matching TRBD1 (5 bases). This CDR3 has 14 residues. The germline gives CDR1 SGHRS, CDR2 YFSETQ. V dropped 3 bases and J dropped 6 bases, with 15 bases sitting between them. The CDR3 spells CASSWGLGEDGYTF. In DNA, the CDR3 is TGCGCCAGCAGCTGGGGTCTAGGGGAGGATGGCTACACCTTC.

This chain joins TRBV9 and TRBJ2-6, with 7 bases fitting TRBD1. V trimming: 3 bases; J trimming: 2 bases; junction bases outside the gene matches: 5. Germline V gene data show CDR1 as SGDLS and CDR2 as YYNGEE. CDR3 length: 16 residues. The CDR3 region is CASSATGLPGANVLTF. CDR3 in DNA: TGTGCCAGCAGCGCGACAGGGCTCCCTGGGGCCAACGTCCTGACTTTC.

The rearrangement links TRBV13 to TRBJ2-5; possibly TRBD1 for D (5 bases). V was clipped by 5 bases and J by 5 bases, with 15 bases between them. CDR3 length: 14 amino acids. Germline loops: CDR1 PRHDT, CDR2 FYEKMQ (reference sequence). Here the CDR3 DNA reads TGTGCCAGCAGCACCCGACAGAGGCTGGAGACCCAGTACTTC. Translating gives CASSTRQRLETQYF.

The DNA for the CDR3 is TGTGCCAGTAGTCCGGGGACAGGGGGTTACAATGAGCAGTTCTTC. Translated: CASSPGTGGYNEQFF. The rearrangement links TRBV19 to TRBJ2-1, with 11 positions matching TRBD1. CDR1 and CDR2 from the germline V gene are LNHDA and SQIVND (reference sequence). The J segment lost 4 bases and the V segment lost 5 bases, leaving 4 bases of the junction unmatched. This CDR3 spans 15 amino acids.